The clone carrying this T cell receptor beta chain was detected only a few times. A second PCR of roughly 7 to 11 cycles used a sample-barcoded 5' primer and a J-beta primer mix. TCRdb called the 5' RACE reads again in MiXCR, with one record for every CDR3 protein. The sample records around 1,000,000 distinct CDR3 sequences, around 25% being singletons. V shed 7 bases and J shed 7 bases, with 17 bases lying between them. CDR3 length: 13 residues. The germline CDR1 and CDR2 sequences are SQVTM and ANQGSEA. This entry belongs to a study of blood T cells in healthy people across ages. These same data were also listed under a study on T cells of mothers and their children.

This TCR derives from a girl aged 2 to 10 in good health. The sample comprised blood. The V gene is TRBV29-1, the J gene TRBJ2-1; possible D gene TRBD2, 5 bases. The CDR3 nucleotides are TGCAGCGAAACTAAAAGAGGGTCTAATGAGCAGTTCTTC. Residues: CSETKRGSNEQFF.